The 24 T cell receptor beta chains below all came from one sample that was sequenced in a study of PD-L1 blockade in urothelial cancer. Here immunoSEQ multiplex PCR was the method, and the copy in TCRdb shows in-frame clones only, minus some. Here the sample spans more than 90,000 clones, around nine tenths being singletons. Time point defined: pretreatment peripheral blood. Sequenced here: PBMCs, sampled around atezolizumab (anti-PD-L1) treatment. The origin of the receptors is a man in his 60s with urothelial cancer.

This rearrangement joins TRBV4-1 to TRBJ2-1, with 11 bases matching TRBD2. The CDR3 spans 16 residues. The V gene end was trimmed by 4 bases and the J gene end by 3 bases; junction bases not matched to a gene: 5. Germline assignment: CDR1 MGHRA and CDR2 YSYEKL. DNA of the CDR3: TGCGCCAGCAGCCGCCTAGCGGGGGGCGTCTACAATGAGCAGTTCTTC. As protein: CASSRLAGGVYNEQFF.

V and J are TRBV6-5 and TRBJ1-6; a possible D gene is TRBD1 (5 bases). The CDR3 totals 15 residues. The germline V gene encodes CDR1 MNHEY and CDR2 SVGAGI. V lost 0 bases and J lost 10, with 13 bases in between. The CDR3 reads CASSYSRQGRSPLHF. The CDR3 bases are TGTGCCAGCAGTTACTCGAGGCAGGGAAGATCACCCCTCCACTTT.

CDR3 sequence: CASSEGTGGYGETQYF. In DNA form, the CDR3 reads TGTGCCAGCAGTGAAGGGACAGGGGGCTATGGAGAGACCCAGTACTTC. J is TRBJ2-5 and V is TRBV2, with 11 positions matching TRBD1. Germline V lookup: CDR1 SNHLY, CDR2 FYNNEI. This CDR3 is 16 amino acids long. Trimming took 1 base from V and 4 from J; bases not matched to a gene: 5.

The chain has TRBV15 and TRBJ2-2; 9 bases match TRBD2. J gave up 4 bases and V 3 bases, and 6 bases lay outside the gene matches. The CDR3 is 16 amino acids. Germline V gene sequence: CDR1 LNHNV, CDR2 YYDKDF (reference sequence). The CDR3 loop is CATSRGAGGSTGELFF. Written as DNA, the CDR3 is TGTGCCACCAGCAGGGGAGCGGGAGGATCCACCGGGGAGCTGTTTTTT.

CDR3 nucleotide sequence: TGTGCCAGTAGTATTGGGGGGGCAACTAATGAAAAACTGTTTTTT. Its protein is CASSIGGATNEKLFF. The chain employs TRBV19 and TRBJ1-4, with D possibly being TRBD1 (5 bases). The CDR3 loop spans 15 amino acids. Trimming stripped 3 bases from V and 0 bases from J, with 8 bases between. From germline, CDR1 is LNHDA and CDR2 SQIVND (reference sequence).

The chain links TRBV2 to TRBJ2-7, with TRBD1 identical over 7 bases. With V trimmed by 7 bases and J by 7 bases, 10 bases remained unmatched. The length of the CDR3 is 13 residues. Germline CDR1 is SNHLY and CDR2 is FYNNEI. CDR3 loop: CASTRDRTREQYF. The DNA for the CDR3 is TGTGCCAGCACCCGGGACAGAACTAGGGAGCAGTACTTC.

This rearrangement joins TRBV7-8 to TRBJ2-5; TRBD2 matches at 10 bases. Germline V gene sequence: CDR1 SGHVS, CDR2 FQNEAQ. V lost 2 bases and J lost 4; bases outside the gene matches: 10. This CDR3 is 17 amino acids long. The CDR3 loop is CASSLSGLAGVSETQYF. CDR3 bases: TGTGCCAGCAGCTTATCTGGTCTAGCGGGGGTTTCAGAGACCCAGTACTTC.

The J gene is TRBJ1-2, the V gene TRBV7-9, with 7 bases identical to TRBD1. The CDR3 length is 14 residues. In germline, CDR1 is SEHNR, CDR2 FQNEAQ (reference sequence). V was pared by 3 bases and J by 6 bases, with 7 bases of the junction left unmatched. The CDR3 DNA is TGTGCCAGCAGCTTGTCCGGGACAGTCGATGGCTACACCTTC. The encoded protein is CASSLSGTVDGYTF.

This clone was detected once. The chain has TRBV18 and TRBJ1-4; the D is unclear. Germline V gene data show CDR1 as KGHSH and CDR2 as LQKENI. Deletions cut 3 bases from V and 7 bases from J, with 15 bases between. The CDR3 totals 15 residues. The CDR3 nucleotides are TGTGCCAGCTCACCCGCGCCCTCTTCCACTGAAAAACTGTTTTTT. This codes for CASSPAPSSTEKLFF.

This CDR3 is CASSQDYYEQYF. CDR3 DNA: TGTGCCAGCAGCCAGGACTATTACGAGCAGTACTTC. The genes are TRBV7-9 and TRBJ2-7, with D possibly TRBD2 on 6 matching bases. From germline, CDR1 is SEHNR and CDR2 FQNEAQ (reference sequence). The CDR3 has 12 residues. V was clipped by 5 bases and J by 4 bases, with 9 bases between them.

This chain links TRBV27 with TRBJ2-7; D remains unclear. The CDR3 runs 16 residues. Trimming removed 3 bases from V and 7 bases from J, with 22 bases in between. Germline V gene lookup returns CDR1 MNHEY and CDR2 SMNVEV (reference sequence). This CDR3 is CASSFLPLYGNIEQYF. CDR3 in DNA: TGTGCCAGCAGTTTCCTCCCATTATATGGCAACATAGAGCAGTACTTC.

The chain links TRBV27 to TRBJ2-7; the D gene is possibly TRBD2 (6 bases). Between the trimmed V and J ends, which lost 3 bases and 7 bases, there was a span of 19 bases. CDR1 and CDR2 (germline): MNHEY, SMNVEV (reference sequence). The CDR3 consists of 15 residues. CDR3 sequence reads: CASSFLLGSLDEQYF. DNA for the CDR3: TGTGCCAGCAGTTTCCTTCTCGGGAGCCTAGATGAGCAGTACTTC.

The chain uses TRBV6-1 and TRBJ2-5, with 8 bases lining up with TRBD1. Germline V gene lookup returns CDR1 MNHNS and CDR2 SASEGT. The trim removed 7 bases at V and 3 bases at J, leaving 7 bases unmatched. This CDR3 spans 14 amino acids. This CDR3 is CASTAGQAKETQYF. CDR3 DNA: TGTGCCAGCACCGCGGGACAGGCCAAAGAGACCCAGTACTTC.

The chain employs TRBV10-3 and TRBJ1-2, with 11 bases aligning to TRBD1. The CDR3 contains 16 residues. Trimming took 3 bases from V and 2 from J; bases not matched to a gene: 5. Germline V gene sequence: CDR1 ENHRY, CDR2 SYGVKD. CDR3 sequence (DNA): TGTGCCATCAGTGAAGGACAGGGGGCGGAAAACTATGGCTACACCTTC. Protein product: CAISEGQGAENYGYTF.

This rearrangement joins TRBV11-2 to TRBJ2-3, with D possibly matching TRBD1 (5 bases). The germline V gene has CDR1 SGHAT and CDR2 FQNNGV. Trimming took off 3 bases at V and 0 bases at J, with 10 bases between the two ends. The length of the CDR3 is 15 residues. In DNA, the CDR3 is TGTGCCAGCAGCTTCGACCAGGGAAGCACAGATACGCAGTATTTT. This sequence encodes CASSFDQGSTDTQYF.

The chain carries TRBV7-9 and TRBJ1-1, with unresolved D. The ends were cut back, 5 bases at V and 1 base at J, with 11 bases in the middle. Germline assignment: CDR1 SEHNR and CDR2 FQNEAQ (reference sequence). CDR3 length equals 14 residues. For the CDR3, the DNA is TGTGCCAGCAGCCCCGAAGCGGGGAACACTGAAGCTTTCTTT. Protein: CASSPEAGNTEAFF. Complete variable domain (other parts from reference TRBV7-9 and TRBJ1-1): DTGVSQNPRHKITKRGQNVTFRCDPISEHNRLYWYRQTLGQGPEFLTYFQNEAQLEKSRLLSDRFSAERPKGSFSTLEIQRTEQGDSAMYLCASSPEAGNTEAFFGQGTRLTVV.

The chain employs TRBV5-1 and TRBJ2-1, with a possible D match to TRBD1 (5 bases). There are 13 residues in the CDR3. Per the germline V gene, CDR1 is SGHRS and CDR2 is YFSETQ. The germline V and J ends were trimmed by 2 bases and 10 bases, with 13 bases remaining between them. The CDR3: CASSFLGQNEQFF. The DNA of the CDR3 is TGCGCCAGCAGCTTCCTGGGGCAGAACGAGCAGTTCTTC.

V usage is TRBV4-1 and J usage is TRBJ2-1; 8 bases agree with TRBD2. The CDR3 runs to 15 residues. V shed 4 bases, J shed 2 bases, and the junction held 4 bases outside the gene matches. Germline assignment: CDR1 MGHRA and CDR2 YSYEKL. The CDR3 region is CASSPPLAAYNEQFF. CDR3 DNA: TGCGCCAGCAGCCCCCCACTAGCGGCCTACAATGAGCAGTTCTTC.

The V and J genes are TRBV5-1 and TRBJ2-3; D is unresolved. Germline CDR1 reads SGHRS; CDR2 reads YFSETQ. Trimming shortened V by 3 bases and J by 2 bases, and 4 bases separated the two germline ends. This CDR3 is 12 amino acids long. CDR3 loop: CASSSYTDTQYF. CDR3 DNA: TGCGCCAGCAGCTCGTACACAGATACGCAGTATTTT. Variable domain in full (rest from reference TRBV5-1 and TRBJ2-3): KAGVTQTPRYLIKTRGQQVTLSCSPISGHRSVSWYQQTPGQGLQFLFEYFSETQRNKGNFPGRFSGRQFSNSRSEMNVSTLELGDSALYLCASSSYTDTQYFGPGTRLTVL.

V and J are TRBV6-1 and TRBJ1-2, with 7 bases that match TRBD1. V was clipped by 6 bases and J by 1 base; unmatched bases: 8. Germline V CDR1 and CDR2: MNHNS, SASEGT. The length of the CDR3 is 15 residues. The CDR3 DNA reads TGTGCCAGCAGCACTGATACAGGGGATAACTATGGCTACACCTTC. Protein sequence: CASSTDTGDNYGYTF.

V gene TRBV15 combines with J gene TRBJ2-1; 7 bases fit TRBD2. V lost 5 bases, J lost 5 bases, and 6 bases stayed unmatched. Per germline, CDR1 LNHNV and CDR2 YYDKDF (reference sequence). CDR3 length: 14 residues. The CDR3 sequence is CATSFSGPNNEQFF. The DNA for the CDR3 is TGTGCCACCAGCTTTAGCGGGCCCAACAATGAGCAGTTCTTC.

This chain joins TRBV7-2 and TRBJ1-5, with 12 positions matching TRBD1. V was pared by 5 bases and J by 5 bases, with 4 bases of the junction left unmatched. CDR3 length: 15 amino acids. The germline CDR1 and CDR2 sequences are SGHTA and FQGNSA. The CDR3 DNA reads as TGTGCCAGCAGCCCTGGGACAGGGGGCTATCAGCCCCAGCATTTT. Its protein product is CASSPGTGGYQPQHF.

V is TRBV28 and J is TRBJ1-2; 10 positions agree with TRBD1. The CDR3 runs 14 residues. With V trimmed by 0 bases and J by 7 bases, 2 bases remained unmatched. The V gene's germline CDR1 is MDHEN and CDR2 SYDVKM. The CDR3 sequence is CASSLWTGGSGYTF. In DNA, the CDR3 is TGTGCCAGCAGTTTATGGACAGGGGGCTCTGGCTACACCTTC.

The V and J genes are TRBV25-1 and TRBJ1-1, with 7 bases fitting TRBD1. Trimming at V came to 0 bases and at J to 5 bases, leaving 9 bases not matched to a gene. The CDR3 loop spans 16 amino acids. CDR1 is MGHDK and CDR2 is SYGVNS in the germline V gene. CDR3 sequence reads: CASSEYRVSGGTEAFF. The CDR3 DNA reads as TGTGCCAGCAGTGAATATCGGGTATCAGGGGGGACTGAAGCTTTCTTT.